These T cell receptor beta chains were read from a single sample in a study of blood T cell repertoires in COVID-19. The assay was immunoSEQ multiplex PCR, and TCRdb's table has in-frame clones only and misses some. The sample lists 200,000 to 250,000 clones, around 90% occurring once. The sequenced sample was PBMCs or T cells enriched from blood (not recorded which). The receptor set was obtained from a young man who had been exposed to COVID-19. The CDR3 runs from the conserved cysteine through the conserved F or W. A D gene is named only where the DNA matches it firmly. Some rows have no size entry. The others give once, few or many, or a class for an expanded clone.

V	J	D	size	DNA	CDR3
TRBV11-3	TRBJ2-3	-	-	TGTGCCAGCAGCCCAACGGAGTCCTACCGAGATACGCAGTATTTT	CASSPTESYRDTQYF
TRBV5-1	TRBJ2-1	TRBD2	-	TGCGCCAGCAGCTCCCCCACGGGGGGGGCCGTTGATGAGCAGTTCTTC	CASSSPTGGAVDEQFF
TRBV29-1	TRBJ1-2	-	-	TGCAGCGTTGAAGGGGCCCCCAAGAACTATGGCTACACCTTC	CSVEGAPKNYGYTF
TRBV9	TRBJ1-4	TRBD1	-	TGTGCCAGCAGCCCCCACGGGACAGCCAATGAAAAACTGTTTTTT	CASSPHGTANEKLFF
TRBV6-6	TRBJ2-3	TRBD2	-	TGTGCCAGCAGTCCCCCTAGCGGGGGCTCAGATACGCAGTATTTT	CASSPPSGGSDTQYF
TRBV6-5	TRBJ2-1	-	few	TGTGCCATCTTGGGACTTCACAATGAGCAGTTCTTC	CAILGLHNEQFF
TRBV5-6	TRBJ1-5	TRBD1	-	TGTGCCAGCAGCTCCCAGGGGGGACCCCAGCATTTT	CASSSQGGPQHF
TRBV11-2	TRBJ2-7	-	-	TGTGCCAGCAGCTTAGGGACAGTCTTCTCCTACGAGCAGTACTTC	CASSLGTVFSYEQYF
TRBV7-2	TRBJ2-1	-	-	TGTGCCAGCAGCTTAGTGTTTGGGGGGGCCAGGGGAGGCAATGAGCAGTTCTTC	CASSLVFGGARGGNEQFF
TRBV5-1	TRBJ1-4	TRBD1	-	TGCGCCAGCAGCTCGGACAGGGTAAGGGACCGGCGGACAGATGAAAAACTGTTTTTT	CASSSDRVRDRRTDEKLFF
TRBV14	TRBJ2-1	-	-	TGTGCCAGCAGCCACAGGAGGGTAGGGCGGGGCAATGAGCAGTTCTTC	CASSHRRVGRGNEQFF
TRBV5-1	TRBJ1-1	-	-	TGCGCCAGCAGCTCTACAGGGCTTAGGACTGAAGCTTTCTTT	CASSSTGLRTEAFF
TRBV7-9	TRBJ1-2	TRBD1	-	TGTGCCAGCAGCTTAGACAGGGGCTATGGCTACACCTTC	CASSLDRGYGYTF
TRBV6-4	TRBJ2-7	TRBD1	once	TGTGCCAGCAGTGAGGTGGGGGGGACAGGGCGGAAGGAGCAGTACTTC	CASSEVGGTGRKEQYF
TRBV10-1	TRBJ2-7	TRBD1	-	TGCGCCAGCAGTAACGGACAGGCGTCCTACGAGCAGTACTTC	CASSNGQASYEQYF
TRBV7-8	TRBJ1-2	TRBD1	-	TGTGCCAGCAGCTCCAACCGCCAAGGCAGGGGGGTCCGGGGTGGCTACACCTTC	CASSSNRQGRGVRGGYTF
TRBV5-6	TRBJ1-3	TRBD1	once	TGTGCCAGCAGCTTCAGGGGGCGCGAAGGAAACACCATATATTTT	CASSFRGREGNTIYF
TRBV2	TRBJ1-1	TRBD1	-	TGTGCCAGCAGTAGGACAGGGGACTTGAACACTGAAGCTTTCTTT	CASSRTGDLNTEAFF
TRBV7-9	TRBJ1-6	-	-	TGTGCCAGCAGCAAAGGTGTTGGAGTTGGCCATAATTCACCCCTCCACTTT	CASSKGVGVGHNSPLHF
TRBV11-3	TRBJ2-1	TRBD2	-	TGTGCCAGCAGCGAGTCCGGGACTAGCGGCTCCTACAATGAGCAGTTCTTC	CASSESGTSGSYNEQFF
TRBV7-9	TRBJ2-2	-	-	TGTGCCAGCAGCTTAGGTGACAGAGACACCGGGGAGCTGTTTTTT	CASSLGDRDTGELFF
TRBV2	TRBJ2-3	-	-	TGTGCCAGCGACCCGGGGGGCGGCACAGATACGCAGTATTTT	CASDPGGGTDTQYF
TRBV7-8	TRBJ1-3	-	once	TGTGCCAGCAGCCCCCGGATGAGACAGAGACGAAACACCATATATTTT	CASSPRMRQRRNTIYF
TRBV10-2	TRBJ1-2	-	-	TGCGCCAGCAGTGACGCGGGGATTAACTATGGCTACACCTTC	CASSDAGINYGYTF
TRBV9	TRBJ2-3	TRBD2	-	TGTGCCAGCAGCGTAGGAAGCGGGGGGGCCACAGATACGCAGTATTTT	CASSVGSGGATDTQYF
TRBV5-4	TRBJ2-2	TRBD1	-	TGTGCCAGCAGCCCCGGACAGGAGAACACCGGGGAGCTGTTTTTT	CASSPGQENTGELFF
TRBV5-4	TRBJ2-3	-	-	TGTGCCAGCAGCTCAGCGTATAGGGGGAGTTTTTCCACAGATACGCAGTATTTT	CASSSAYRGSFSTDTQYF
TRBV3-1/TRBV3-2	TRBJ1-2	-	-	TGTGCCAGCAGCCAAGATCCAGAAGTGAGCGAATACACCTTC	CASSQDPEVSEYTF
TRBV6-5	TRBJ1-4	-	few	TGTGCCAGCAAAGGAGCCGAGTATCAAAGTGAAAAACTGTTTTTT	CASKGAEYQSEKLFF
TRBV7-2	TRBJ2-5	-	-	TGTGCCAGCAGCTTAGGGGGCCTCGGAGAGACCCAGTACTTC	CASSLGGLGETQYF
TRBV6-2/TRBV6-3	TRBJ2-1	TRBD2	-	TGTGCCAGCAGTTCAAGGACTAGCGGGGGGGGTGACAATGAGCAGTTCTTC	CASSSRTSGGGDNEQFF
TRBV5-4	TRBJ2-3	-	-	TGTGCCAGCAGCTTGTCGAGGACAAGCACAGATACGCAGTATTTT	CASSLSRTSTDTQYF
TRBV3-1/TRBV3-2	TRBJ2-2	-	-	TGTGCCAGCAGCCAATTTCTGGGGGCTGGGACCGGGGAGCTGTTTTTT	CASSQFLGAGTGELFF
TRBV7-2	TRBJ2-5	-	-	TGTGCCAGCAGCTTTCCAACAGGGCTCTCCGGGACCCAGTACTTC	CASSFPTGLSGTQYF
TRBV18	TRBJ1-1	-	-	TGTGCCAGCTCGCAATCAACCCCGGTGGACACTGAAGCTTTCTTT	CASSQSTPVDTEAFF
TRBV28	TRBJ1-6	-	-	TGTGCCAGCAGTGACCCCTCGAGGGCCCGGGGTGGGTCCCTCCACTTT	CASSDPSRARGGSLHF
TRBV5-1	TRBJ2-4	-	few	TGCGCCAGCAGCTTGGCGGGGGACATTCAGTACTTC	CASSLAGDIQYF
TRBV11-2	TRBJ2-1	TRBD2	-	TGTGCCAGCAGCTTATCAGTGGTAGCGGGGGGCAATGAGCAGTTCTTC	CASSLSVVAGGNEQFF
TRBV11-1	TRBJ2-7	-	once	TGTGCCAGCAGCTCATCCAGTACCTACGAGCAGTACTTC	CASSSSSTYEQYF
TRBV2	TRBJ2-3	-	-	TGTGCCAGCTCACGCGCGGGCACAGATACGCAGTATTTT	CASSRAGTDTQYF
TRBV7-2	TRBJ1-3	TRBD1	-	TGTGCCAGCAGGGTACAGGGGATGGAAAACACCATATATTTT	CASRVQGMENTIYF
TRBV5-4	TRBJ1-3	TRBD1	-	TGTGCCAGCAGCTCCCCGGACAGGGGCTCTGGAAACACCATATATTTT	CASSSPDRGSGNTIYF
TRBV6-5	TRBJ2-1	TRBD1	-	TGTGCCAGCAGAAGGGGACAGGGGTGGGCTGAGCAGTTCTTC	CASRRGQGWAEQFF
TRBV5-1	TRBJ2-3	-	-	TGCGCCAGCAGTGATCAGGGTATTCGGGATACGCAGTATTTT	CASSDQGIRDTQYF
TRBV12-5	TRBJ2-1	-	-	TGTGCTAGTGGTTTGGTACTGGGCAGGGTAGGGTATGAGCAGTTCTTC	CASGLVLGRVGYEQFF
TRBV5-1	TRBJ2-3	TRBD2	-	TGCGCCAGCACCCTACGGGGGGGGGATACGCAGTATTTT	CASTLRGGDTQYF
TRBV27	TRBJ2-3	TRBD2	-	TGTGCCAGCAGTGGCCTCCAGGCGGGGGGCACAGATACGCAGTATTTT	CASSGLQAGGTDTQYF
TRBV7-9	TRBJ1-5	-	-	TGTGCCAGCAGCCGCTCAGGGGCTCCGGAGCCCCAGCATTTT	CASSRSGAPEPQHF
TRBV19	TRBJ1-1	TRBD1	once	TGTGCCAGTAGTATTAGGGGGCCGTACACTGAAGCTTTCTTT	CASSIRGPYTEAFF
TRBV4-3	TRBJ2-5	-	-	TGCGCCAGCAGCCAAGTGCCAGGGCACCAAGAGACCCAGTACTTC	CASSQVPGHQETQYF
TRBV5-1	TRBJ2-7	-	once	TGCGCCAGCAGCTTGGATGGCTTAATTTTTGAGCAGTACTTC	CASSLDGLIFEQYF
TRBV3-1/TRBV3-2	TRBJ1-5	-	-	TGTGCCAGCAGCCCGGCGGGGGACTATCAGCCCCAGCATTTT	CASSPAGDYQPQHF
TRBV3-1/TRBV3-2	TRBJ1-5	-	-	TGTGCCAGCAGCCAGATGGCGGGGGGCAATCAGCCCCAGCATTTT	CASSQMAGGNQPQHF
TRBV18	TRBJ2-7	-	-	TGTGCCAGCTCCCCAGGGCGGGGGCTTGCCTACGAGCAGTACTTC	CASSPGRGLAYEQYF
TRBV4-1	TRBJ1-4	-	-	TGCGCCAGCAGCCAGCCCGGAGGGGGGGAAGAAAAACTGTTTTTT	CASSQPGGGEEKLFF